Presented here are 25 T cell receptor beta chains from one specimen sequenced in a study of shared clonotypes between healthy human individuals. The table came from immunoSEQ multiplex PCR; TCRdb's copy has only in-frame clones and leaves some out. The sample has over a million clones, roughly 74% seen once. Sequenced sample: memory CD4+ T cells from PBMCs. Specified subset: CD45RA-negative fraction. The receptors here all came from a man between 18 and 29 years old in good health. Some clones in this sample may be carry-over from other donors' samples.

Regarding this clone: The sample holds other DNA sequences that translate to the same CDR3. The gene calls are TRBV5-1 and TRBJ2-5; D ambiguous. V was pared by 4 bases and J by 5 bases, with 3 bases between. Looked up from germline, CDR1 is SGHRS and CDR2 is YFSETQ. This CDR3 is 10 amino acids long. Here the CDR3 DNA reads TGCGCCAGCAGCGGCGAGACCCAGTACTTC. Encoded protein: CASSGETQYF.

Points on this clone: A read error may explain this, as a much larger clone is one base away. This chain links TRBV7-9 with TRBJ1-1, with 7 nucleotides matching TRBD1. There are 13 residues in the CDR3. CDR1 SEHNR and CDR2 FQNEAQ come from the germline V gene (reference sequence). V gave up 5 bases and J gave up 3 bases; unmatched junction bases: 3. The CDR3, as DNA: TGTGCCAGCAGCCCCCAGGGGGACACTGAAGCTTTCTTT. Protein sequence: CASSPQGDTEAFF.

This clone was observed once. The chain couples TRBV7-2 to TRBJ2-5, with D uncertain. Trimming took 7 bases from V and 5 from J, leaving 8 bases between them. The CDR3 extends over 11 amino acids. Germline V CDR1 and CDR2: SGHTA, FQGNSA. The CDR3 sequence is CASKDWETQYF. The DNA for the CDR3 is TGTGCCAGCAAGGATTGGGAGACCCAGTACTTC.

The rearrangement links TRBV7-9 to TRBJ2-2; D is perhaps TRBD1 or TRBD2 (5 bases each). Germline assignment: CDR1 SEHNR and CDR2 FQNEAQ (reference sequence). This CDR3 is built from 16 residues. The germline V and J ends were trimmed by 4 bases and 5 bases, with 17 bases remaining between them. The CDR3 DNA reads TGTGCCAGCAGCTCACCGGGACGGACCCCGACCGGGGAGCTGTTTTTT. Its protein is CASSSPGRTPTGELFF.

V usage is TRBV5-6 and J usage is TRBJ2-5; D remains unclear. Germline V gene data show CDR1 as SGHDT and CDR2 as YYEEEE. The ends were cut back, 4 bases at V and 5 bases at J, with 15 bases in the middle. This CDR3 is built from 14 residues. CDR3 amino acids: CASSPRVLMETQYF. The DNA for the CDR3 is TGTGCCAGCAGCCCCCGGGTTTTGATGGAGACCCAGTACTTC.

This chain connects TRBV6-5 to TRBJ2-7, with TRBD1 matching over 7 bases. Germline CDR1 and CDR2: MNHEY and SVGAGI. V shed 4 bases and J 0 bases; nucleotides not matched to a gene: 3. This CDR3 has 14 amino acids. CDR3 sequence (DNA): TGTGCCAGCAGTTGGGACAGATTCTCCTACGAGCAGTACTTC. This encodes CASSWDRFSYEQYF.

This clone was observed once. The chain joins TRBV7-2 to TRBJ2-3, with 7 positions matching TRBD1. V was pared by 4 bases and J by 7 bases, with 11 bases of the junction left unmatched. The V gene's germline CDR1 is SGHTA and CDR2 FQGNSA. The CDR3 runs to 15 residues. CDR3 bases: TGTGCCAGCAGCTCCTCTCCCCAGACAGGGTATACGCAGTATTTT. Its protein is CASSSSPQTGYTQYF.

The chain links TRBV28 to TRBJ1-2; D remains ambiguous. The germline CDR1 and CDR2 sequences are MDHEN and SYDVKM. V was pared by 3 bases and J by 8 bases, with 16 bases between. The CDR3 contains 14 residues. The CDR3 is CASSFPPISRGYTF. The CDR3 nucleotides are TGTGCCAGCAGTTTCCCTCCAATATCGAGGGGCTACACCTTC.

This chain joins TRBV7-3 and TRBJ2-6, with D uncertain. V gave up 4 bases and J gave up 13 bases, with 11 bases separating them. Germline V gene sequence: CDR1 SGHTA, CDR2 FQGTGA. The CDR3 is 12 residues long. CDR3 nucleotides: TGTGCCAGCAGCTCACCCGACCGGGTCCTGACTTTC. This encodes CASSSPDRVLTF.

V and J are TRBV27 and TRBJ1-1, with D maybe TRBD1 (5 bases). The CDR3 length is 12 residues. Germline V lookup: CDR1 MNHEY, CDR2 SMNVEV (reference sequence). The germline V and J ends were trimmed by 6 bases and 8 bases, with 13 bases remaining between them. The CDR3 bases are TGTGCCAGCAGCGGGGGGGGTATCGAAGCTTTCTTT. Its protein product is CASSGGGIEAFF.

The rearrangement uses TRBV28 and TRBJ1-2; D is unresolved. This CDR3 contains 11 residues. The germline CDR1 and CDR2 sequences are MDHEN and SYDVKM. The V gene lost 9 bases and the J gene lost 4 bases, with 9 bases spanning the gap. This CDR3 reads CASRMSYGYTF. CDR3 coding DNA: TGTGCCAGTCGCATGAGCTATGGCTACACCTTC.

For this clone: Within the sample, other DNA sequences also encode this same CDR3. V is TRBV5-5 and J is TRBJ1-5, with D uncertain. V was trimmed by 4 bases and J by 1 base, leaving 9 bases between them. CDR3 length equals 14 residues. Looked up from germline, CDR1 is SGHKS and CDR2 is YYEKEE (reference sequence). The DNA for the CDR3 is TGTGCCAGCAGCCTAGGCTCCAGCAATCAGCCCCAGCATTTT. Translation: CASSLGSSNQPQHF. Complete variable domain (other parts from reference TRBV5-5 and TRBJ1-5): DAGVTQSPTHLIKTRGQQVTLRCSPISGHKSVSWYQQVLGQGPQFIFQYYEKEERGRGNFPDRFSARQFPNYSSELNVNALLLGDSALYLCASSLGSSNQPQHFGDGTRLSIL.

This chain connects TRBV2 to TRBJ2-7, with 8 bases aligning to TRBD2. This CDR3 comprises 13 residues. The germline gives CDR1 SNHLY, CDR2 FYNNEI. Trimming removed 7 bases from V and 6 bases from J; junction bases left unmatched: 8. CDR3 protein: CASMGTRRPEQYF. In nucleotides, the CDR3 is TGTGCCAGCATGGGGACTAGGCGACCCGAGCAGTACTTC.

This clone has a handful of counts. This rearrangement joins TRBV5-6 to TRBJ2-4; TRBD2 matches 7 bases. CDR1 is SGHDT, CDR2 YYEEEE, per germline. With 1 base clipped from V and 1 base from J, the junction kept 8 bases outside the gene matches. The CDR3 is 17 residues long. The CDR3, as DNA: TGTGCCAGCAGCTTGTTTCAAGGGCGGGGGGCCAAAAACATTCAGTACTTC. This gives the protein CASSLFQGRGAKNIQYF.

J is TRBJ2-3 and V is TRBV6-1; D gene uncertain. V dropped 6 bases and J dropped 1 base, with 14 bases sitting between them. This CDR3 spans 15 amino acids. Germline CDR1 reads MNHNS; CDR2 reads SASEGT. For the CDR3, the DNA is TGTGCCAGCAGGTGGACCACTGGGGGCACAGATACGCAGTATTTT. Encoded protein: CASRWTTGGTDTQYF.

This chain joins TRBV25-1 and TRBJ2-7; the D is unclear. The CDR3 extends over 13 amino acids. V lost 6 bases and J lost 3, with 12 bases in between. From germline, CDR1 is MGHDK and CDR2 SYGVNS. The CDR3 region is CASRNKVDYEQYF. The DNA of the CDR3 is TGTGCCAGCAGAAACAAGGTCGACTACGAGCAGTACTTC.

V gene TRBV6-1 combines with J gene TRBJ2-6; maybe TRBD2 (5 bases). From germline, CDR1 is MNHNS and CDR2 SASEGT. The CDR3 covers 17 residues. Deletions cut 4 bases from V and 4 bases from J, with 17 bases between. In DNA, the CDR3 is TGTGCCAGCAGTGGCCCGGGCGGGCTTGGGGGGGCCAACGTCCTGACTTTC. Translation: CASSGPGGLGGANVLTF.

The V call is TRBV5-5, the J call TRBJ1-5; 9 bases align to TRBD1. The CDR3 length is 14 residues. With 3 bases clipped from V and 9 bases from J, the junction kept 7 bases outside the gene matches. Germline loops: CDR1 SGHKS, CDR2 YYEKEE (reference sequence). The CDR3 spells CASSSRTGDVPQHF. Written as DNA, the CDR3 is TGTGCCAGCAGCTCCAGGACAGGGGACGTGCCCCAGCATTTT. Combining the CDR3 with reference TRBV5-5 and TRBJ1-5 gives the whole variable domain DAGVTQSPTHLIKTRGQQVTLRCSPISGHKSVSWYQQVLGQGPQFIFQYYEKEERGRGNFPDRFSARQFPNYSSELNVNALLLGDSALYLCASSSRTGDVPQHFGDGTRLSIL.

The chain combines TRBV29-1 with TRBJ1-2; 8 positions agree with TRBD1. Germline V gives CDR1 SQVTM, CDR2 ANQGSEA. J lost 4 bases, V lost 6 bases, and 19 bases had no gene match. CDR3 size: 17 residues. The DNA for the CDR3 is TGCAGCGTGCTGAAGGACAGGGAAAAACCGCCTCTCTATGGCTACACCTTC. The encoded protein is CSVLKDREKPPLYGYTF.

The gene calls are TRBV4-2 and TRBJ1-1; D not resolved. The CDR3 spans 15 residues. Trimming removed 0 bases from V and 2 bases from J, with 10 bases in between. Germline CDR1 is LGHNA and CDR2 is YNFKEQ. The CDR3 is CASSQEGRPNTEAFF. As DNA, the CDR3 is TGTGCCAGCAGCCAAGAAGGGAGGCCTAACACTGAAGCTTTCTTT.

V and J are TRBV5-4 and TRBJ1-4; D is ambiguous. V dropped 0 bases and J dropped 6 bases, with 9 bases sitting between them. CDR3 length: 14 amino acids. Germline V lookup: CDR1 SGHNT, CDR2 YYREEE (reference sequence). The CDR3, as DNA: TGTGCCAGCAGCTTGGGGCCGGAGCATGAAAAACTGTTTTTT. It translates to CASSLGPEHEKLFF.

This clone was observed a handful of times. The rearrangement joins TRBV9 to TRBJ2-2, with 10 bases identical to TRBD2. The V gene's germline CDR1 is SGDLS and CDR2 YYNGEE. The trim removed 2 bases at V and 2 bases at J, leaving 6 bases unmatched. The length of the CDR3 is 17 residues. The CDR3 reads CASSVLAGATNTGELFF. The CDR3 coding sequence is TGTGCCAGCAGCGTGCTAGCGGGAGCTACAAACACCGGGGAGCTGTTTTTT. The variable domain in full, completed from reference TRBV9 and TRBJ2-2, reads DSGVTQTPKHLITATGQRVTLRCSPRSGDLSVYWYQQSLDQGLQFLIQYYNGEERAKGNILERFSAQQFPDLHSELNLSSLELGDSALYFCASSVLAGATNTGELFFGEGSRLTVL.

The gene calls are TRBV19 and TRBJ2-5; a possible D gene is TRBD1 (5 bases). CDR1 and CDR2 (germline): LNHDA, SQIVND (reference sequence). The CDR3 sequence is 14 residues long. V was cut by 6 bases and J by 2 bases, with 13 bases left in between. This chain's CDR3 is CASSAPGPQETQYF. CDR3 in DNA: TGTGCCAGTAGCGCCCCAGGGCCACAAGAGACCCAGTACTTC.

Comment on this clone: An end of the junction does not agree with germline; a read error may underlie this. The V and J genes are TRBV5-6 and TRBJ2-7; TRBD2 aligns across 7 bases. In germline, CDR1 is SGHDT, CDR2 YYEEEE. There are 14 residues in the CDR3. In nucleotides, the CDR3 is TGTGCCAGCACCTTGCGGGAGAGATTGTACGAGCAGTACTTC. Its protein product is CASTLRERLYEQYF. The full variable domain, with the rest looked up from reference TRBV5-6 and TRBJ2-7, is DAGVTQSPTHLIKTRGQQVTLRCSPKSGHDTVSWYQQALGQGPQFIFQYYEEEERQRGNFPDRFSGHQFPNYSSELNVNALLLGDSALYLCASTLRERLYEQYFGPGTRLTVT.

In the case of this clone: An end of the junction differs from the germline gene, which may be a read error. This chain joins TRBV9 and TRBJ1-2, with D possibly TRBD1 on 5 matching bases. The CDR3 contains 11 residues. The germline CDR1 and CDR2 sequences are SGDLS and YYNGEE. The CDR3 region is CASSFPGPVEF. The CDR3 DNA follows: TGTGCCAGCAGCTTTCCGGGACCCGTAGAATTC.